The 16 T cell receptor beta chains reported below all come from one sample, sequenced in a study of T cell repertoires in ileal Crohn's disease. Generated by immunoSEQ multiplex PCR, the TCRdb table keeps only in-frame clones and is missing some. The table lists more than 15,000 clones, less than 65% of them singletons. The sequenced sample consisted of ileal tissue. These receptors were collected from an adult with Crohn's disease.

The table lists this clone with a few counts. The CDR3, as DNA: TGTGCCAGCAGCGTCCGGGACACTTTCTACGAGCAGTACTTC. Protein: CASSVRDTFYEQYF. V and J are TRBV13 and TRBJ2-7; D might be TRBD1 (6 bases). Trimming removed 5 bases from V and 3 bases from J, with 14 bases in between. The CDR3 sequence is 14 residues long. The germline V gene has CDR1 PRHDT and CDR2 FYEKMQ (reference sequence).

CDR3 protein: CASSQDPRGSGANVLTF. In DNA form, the CDR3 reads TGCGCCAGCAGCCAAGATCCTAGGGGATCAGGGGCCAACGTCCTGACTTTC. The genes are TRBV4-3 and TRBJ2-6, with D tentatively TRBD1 (5 bases). Germline V gives CDR1 LGHNA, CDR2 YSLEER. The CDR3 runs to 17 residues. V lost 0 bases, J lost 4 bases, and 13 bases lay in between.

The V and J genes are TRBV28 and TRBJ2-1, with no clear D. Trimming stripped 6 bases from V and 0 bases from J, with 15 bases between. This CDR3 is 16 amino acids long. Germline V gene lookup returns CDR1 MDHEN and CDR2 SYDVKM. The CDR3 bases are TGTGCCAGCAGCGGTACCGACACCTTCTCCTACAATGAGCAGTTCTTC. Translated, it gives CASSGTDTFSYNEQFF.

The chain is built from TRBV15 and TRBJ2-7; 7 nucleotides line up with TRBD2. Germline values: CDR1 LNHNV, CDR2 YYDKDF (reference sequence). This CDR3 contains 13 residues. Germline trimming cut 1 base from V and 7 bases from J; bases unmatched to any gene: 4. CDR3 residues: CATSRGGGWEQYF. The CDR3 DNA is TGTGCCACCAGCAGAGGGGGGGGATGGGAGCAGTACTTC.

Written as DNA, the CDR3 is TGTGCCAGCAGTATGGGGAGGTTATATAGCTCCTACAATGAGCAGTTCTTC. Encoded protein: CASSMGRLYSSYNEQFF. The V call is TRBV2, the J call TRBJ2-1; maybe TRBD2 (6 bases). CDR3 length: 17 amino acids. The V end was cut by 5 bases, the J end by 0 bases, with 17 bases between. Germline assignment: CDR1 SNHLY and CDR2 FYNNEI. The variable domain in full, with the rest retrieved from reference TRBV2 and TRBJ2-1, is EPEVTQTPSHQVTQMGQEVILRCVPISNHLYFYWYRQILGQKVEFLVSFYNNEISEKSEIFDDQFSVERPDGSNFTLKIRSTKLEDSAMYFCASSMGRLYSSYNEQFFGPGTRLTVL.

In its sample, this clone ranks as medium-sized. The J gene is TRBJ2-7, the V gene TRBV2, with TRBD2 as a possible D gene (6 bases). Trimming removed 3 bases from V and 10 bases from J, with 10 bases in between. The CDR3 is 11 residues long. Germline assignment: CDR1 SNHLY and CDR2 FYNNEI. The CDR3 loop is CASSEAGPQYF. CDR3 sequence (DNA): TGTGCCAGCAGTGAGGCGGGACCACAGTACTTC.

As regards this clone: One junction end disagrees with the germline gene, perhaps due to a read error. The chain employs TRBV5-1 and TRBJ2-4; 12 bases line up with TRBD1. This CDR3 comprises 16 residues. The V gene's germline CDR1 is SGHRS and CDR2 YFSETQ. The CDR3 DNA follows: TGCGCCAGCAGCTTGGGGGGACAGGGGGCCAGAAACATTCAGTACTTC. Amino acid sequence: CASSLGGQGARNIQYF.

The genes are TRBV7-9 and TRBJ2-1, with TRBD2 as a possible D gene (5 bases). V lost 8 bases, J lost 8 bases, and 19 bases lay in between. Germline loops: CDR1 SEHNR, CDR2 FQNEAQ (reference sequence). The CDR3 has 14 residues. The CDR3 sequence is CASHDYSGYHEQFF. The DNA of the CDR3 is TGTGCCAGCCACGATTATTCGGGGTACCATGAGCAGTTCTTC.

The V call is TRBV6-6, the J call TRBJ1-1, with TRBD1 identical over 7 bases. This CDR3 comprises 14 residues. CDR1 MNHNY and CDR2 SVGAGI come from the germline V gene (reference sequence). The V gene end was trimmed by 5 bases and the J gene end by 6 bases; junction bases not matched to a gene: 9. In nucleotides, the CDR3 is TGTGCCAGCAGTGCGAACAGGGGAACGTCTGAAGCTTTCTTT. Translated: CASSANRGTSEAFF.

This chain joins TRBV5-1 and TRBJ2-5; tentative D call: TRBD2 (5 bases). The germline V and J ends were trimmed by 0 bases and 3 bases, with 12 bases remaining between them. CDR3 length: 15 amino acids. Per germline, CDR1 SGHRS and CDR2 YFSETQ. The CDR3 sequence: CASSLGVSGKETQYF. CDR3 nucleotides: TGCGCCAGCAGCTTGGGGGTCAGCGGAAAAGAGACCCAGTACTTC.

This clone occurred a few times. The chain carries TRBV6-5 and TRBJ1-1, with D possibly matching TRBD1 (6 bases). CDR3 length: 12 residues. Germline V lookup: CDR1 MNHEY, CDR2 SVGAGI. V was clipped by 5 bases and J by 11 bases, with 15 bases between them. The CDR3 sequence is CASSPGQPAAFF. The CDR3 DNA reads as TGTGCCAGCAGTCCGGGACAACCAGCCGCTTTCTTT.

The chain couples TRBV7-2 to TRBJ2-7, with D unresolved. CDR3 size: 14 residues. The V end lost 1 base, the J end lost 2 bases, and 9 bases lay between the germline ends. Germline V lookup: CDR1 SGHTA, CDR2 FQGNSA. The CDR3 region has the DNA TGTGCCAGCAGCTTAGGACTGATGACCTACGAGCAGTACTTC. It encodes CASSLGLMTYEQYF.

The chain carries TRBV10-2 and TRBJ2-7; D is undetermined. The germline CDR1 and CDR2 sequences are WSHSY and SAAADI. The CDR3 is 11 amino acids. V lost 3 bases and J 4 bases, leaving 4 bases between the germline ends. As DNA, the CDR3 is TGCGCCAGCAGTGACGGTTACGAGCAGTACTTC. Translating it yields CASSDGYEQYF.

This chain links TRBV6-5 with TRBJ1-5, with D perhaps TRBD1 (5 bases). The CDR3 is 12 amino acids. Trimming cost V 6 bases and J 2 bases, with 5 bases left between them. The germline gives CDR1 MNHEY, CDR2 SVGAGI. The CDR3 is CASSRGNQPQHF. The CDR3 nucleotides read TGTGCCAGCAGCAGGGGCAATCAGCCCCAGCATTTT.

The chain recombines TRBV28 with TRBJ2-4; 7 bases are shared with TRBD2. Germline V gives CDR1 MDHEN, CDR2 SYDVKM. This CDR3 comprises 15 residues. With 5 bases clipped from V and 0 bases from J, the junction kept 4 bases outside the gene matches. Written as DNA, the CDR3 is TGTGCCAGCAGTCCTGGCGGGGGAGCCAAAAACATTCAGTACTTC. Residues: CASSPGGGAKNIQYF.

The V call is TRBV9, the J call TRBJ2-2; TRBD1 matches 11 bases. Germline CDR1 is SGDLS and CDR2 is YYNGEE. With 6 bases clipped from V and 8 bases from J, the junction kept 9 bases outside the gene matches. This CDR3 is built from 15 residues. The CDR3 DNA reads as TGTGCCAGCACCCGAGGACAGGGGGCTAGAGGGGAGCTGTTTTTT. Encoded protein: CASTRGQGARGELFF.